A selection of T cell receptor beta chains follows, all from one sample in a study of T cell changes during pregnancy in multiple sclerosis. Profiled with immunoSEQ multiplex PCR; TCRdb holds only in-frame clones, not every one. The sample holds roughly 48,000 clones; approximately 95% are singletons and the top ten take approximately 5.6%. This specimen was CD8+ T cells from peripheral blood mononuclear cells, taken in the first trimester of pregnancy. The receptors shown here come from a female donor with multiple sclerosis, enrolled in a pregnancy study. CDR3s include the opening cysteine and the closing phenylalanine or tryptophan. D genes are given only for firm matches. Clone size is given for some rows only: seen once, a few or many times, or a class if the clone is expanded.

cdr3_aa,cdr3_nt,d_call,clone_size,v_call,j_call
CASSRGDTEAFF,TGTGCCAGCAGCCGGGGGGACACTGAAGCTTTCTTT,NA,NA,TRBV11-2,TRBJ1-1
CASSSDRVYEQYF,TGTGCCAGCAGCTCTGACAGGGTCTACGAGCAGTACTTC,TRBD1,NA,TRBV5-6,TRBJ2-7
CASSIQGAPYGYTF,TGTGCCAGTAGTATTCAGGGGGCGCCCTATGGCTACACCTTC,TRBD1,NA,TRBV19,TRBJ1-2
CASSQVGGSEQFF,TGTGCCAGCAGCCAAGTGGGAGGATCTGAGCAGTTCTTC,NA,NA,TRBV4-2,TRBJ2-1
CASSLRQGAGHEQYF,TGCGCCAGCAGCCTCAGACAGGGGGCGGGCCACGAGCAGTACTTC,TRBD1,NA,TRBV4-1,TRBJ2-7
CASSIGSHSNQPQHF,TGTGCCAGTAGTATAGGAAGCCATAGCAATCAGCCCCAGCATTTT,NA,NA,TRBV19,TRBJ1-5
CASSLARGNEQFF,TGTGCCAGCAGCTTAGCCCGGGGCAATGAGCAGTTCTTC,NA,NA,TRBV7-3,TRBJ2-1
CASSYSGQLNTEAFF,TGTGCCAGCAGCTATTCGGGACAGTTGAACACTGAAGCTTTCTTT,TRBD1,NA,TRBV27,TRBJ1-1
CASRKLAGVSGRAGANVLTF,TGTGCCAGCAGAAAACTAGCGGGAGTATCAGGGAGGGCTGGGGCCAACGTCCTGACTTTC,TRBD2,NA,TRBV27,TRBJ2-6
CASRRQAAYEQYF,TGTGCCAGCAGGAGGCAAGCAGCCTACGAGCAGTACTTC,NA,NA,TRBV28,TRBJ2-7
CARSFRTQWFSGSMPEQYF,TGTGCCAGAAGCTTTCGGACACAATGGTTTAGCGGGAGTATGCCCGAGCAGTACTTC,TRBD2,once,TRBV5-3,TRBJ2-7
CASNSPPGLAGVKDTQYF,TGTGCCAGCAACTCACCGCCGGGACTAGCGGGAGTTAAGGATACGCAGTATTTT,TRBD2,NA,TRBV7-9,TRBJ2-3
CASSVAEAGINEQFF,TGTGCCAGCAGCGTAGCTGAGGCAGGGATCAATGAGCAGTTCTTC,NA,NA,TRBV9,TRBJ2-1
CASSITPTRGYTF,TGTGCCAGTAGTATAACACCCACCAGAGGCTACACCTTC,NA,NA,TRBV19,TRBJ1-2
CASSLRGRSNQPQHF,TGTGCCAGCAGTCTCAGGGGGCGGAGCAATCAGCCCCAGCATTTT,TRBD1,NA,TRBV27,TRBJ1-5
CASSMRGGIWGGYQETQYF,TGTGCCAGTAGTATGCGGGGAGGGATCTGGGGGGGGTACCAAGAGACCCAGTACTTC,TRBD2,NA,TRBV19,TRBJ2-5
CATSRDNAEPYNQPQHF,TGTGCCACCAGCAGAGATAACGCGGAACCTTACAATCAGCCCCAGCATTTT,NA,NA,TRBV15,TRBJ1-5
CASSSQTRSNQPQHF,TGTGCCAGTAGTTCACAGACCCGGAGCAATCAGCCCCAGCATTTT,NA,NA,TRBV19,TRBJ1-5
CASSQPTGTSSFNEQFF,TGTGCCAGCAGCCAACCCACCGGGACTAGCAGCTTCAATGAGCAGTTCTTC,TRBD2,NA,TRBV4-2,TRBJ2-1
CASSLAPISQPQHF,TGTGCCAGCAGCTTGGCCCCCATTAGCCAGCCCCAGCATTTT,NA,once,TRBV5-5,TRBJ1-5
CASSLTGSSTEQYF,TGTGCCAGCAGTTTAACCGGGTCCTCGACCGAGCAGTACTTC,NA,NA,TRBV27,TRBJ2-7
CASTRTSGSNEQFF,TGTGCCAGCACCAGGACTAGCGGGAGCAATGAGCAGTTCTTC,TRBD2,NA,TRBV19,TRBJ2-1
CASSLELMASGTHEQYF,TGTGCCAGCAGCTTAGAGCTTATGGCTAGCGGGACGCACGAGCAGTACTTC,TRBD2,NA,TRBV7-8,TRBJ2-7
CASSLTGEDEKLFF,TGTGCCAGCAGCTTGACAGGGGAGGATGAAAAACTGTTTTTT,TRBD1,NA,TRBV11-3,TRBJ1-4
CASSPGGGYEQYF,TGTGCCAGTAGTCCGGGCGGAGGCTACGAGCAGTACTTC,NA,once,TRBV19,TRBJ2-7
CASSFSTGIGYEQYF,TGTGCCAGCAGTTTCTCTACAGGGATAGGGTACGAGCAGTACTTC,NA,NA,TRBV27,TRBJ2-7
CSVEVLGGTGYEQYF,TGCAGCGTTGAGGTCTTGGGAGGGACGGGTTACGAGCAGTACTTC,TRBD2,NA,TRBV29-1,TRBJ2-7
CASSLVGTGETEAFF,TGCGCCAGCAGCTTGGTTGGGACAGGGGAAACTGAAGCTTTCTTT,TRBD1,NA,TRBV5-1,TRBJ1-1
CASSETSFSTDTQYF,TGTGCCAGCAGTGAGACTAGTTTCTCCACAGATACGCAGTATTTT,NA,NA,TRBV25-1,TRBJ2-3
CASSLDQLNTYGYTF,TGTGCCAGCAGCTTAGACCAGTTGAATACCTATGGCTACACCTTC,NA,once,TRBV7-9,TRBJ1-2
CASRTQLGQIYGYTF,TGTGCCAGCAGGACGCAGTTAGGACAGATCTATGGCTACACCTTC,NA,once,TRBV27,TRBJ1-2
CASSWTVNTEAFF,TGCGCCAGCAGCTGGACAGTGAACACTGAAGCTTTCTTT,NA,NA,TRBV5-1,TRBJ1-1
CASSFGLAGAAGELFF,TGTGCCAGCAGCTTCGGGCTAGCGGGAGCAGCCGGGGAGCTGTTTTTT,TRBD2,NA,TRBV13,TRBJ2-2
CASSFDRGLVNTEAFF,TGTGCCAGCAGTTTTGACAGGGGGCTGGTGAACACTGAAGCTTTCTTT,TRBD1,NA,TRBV28,TRBJ1-1
CASSLAAGTGGLNTEAFF,TGTGCCAGCAGTTTAGCTGCAGGGACAGGGGGCCTCAACACTGAAGCTTTCTTT,TRBD1,NA,TRBV28,TRBJ1-1
CASSPDRGAQPQHF,TGTGCCAGCAGTCCGGACAGGGGGGCTCAGCCCCAGCATTTT,TRBD1,once,TRBV27,TRBJ1-5
CASSWTGGKEKLFF,TGTGCCAGTAGTTGGACAGGGGGCAAGGAAAAACTGTTTTTT,TRBD1,once,TRBV19,TRBJ1-4
CASSSSLAGGGETQYF,TGTGCCAGCAGCTCCTCCTTAGCGGGAGGAGGGGAGACCCAGTACTTC,TRBD2,NA,TRBV9,TRBJ2-5
CASSPWTSGVYNEQFF,TGTGCCAGCAGTCCTTGGACTAGCGGGGTCTACAATGAGCAGTTCTTC,TRBD2,NA,TRBV13,TRBJ2-1
CASSLKPTGGRYGYTF,TGTGCCAGCAGCTTGAAACCTACAGGGGGCCGGTATGGCTACACCTTC,TRBD1,NA,TRBV5-6,TRBJ1-2
CAWNRQGGEKLFF,TGTGCCTGGAATCGACAGGGAGGCGAAAAACTGTTTTTT,TRBD1,NA,TRBV30,TRBJ1-4
CASTAGDTQYF,TGTGCCAGCACTGCCGGGGATACGCAGTATTTT,NA,NA,TRBV9,TRBJ2-3
CASSEAGFARPAGELFF,TGTGCCAGCAGTGAAGCAGGTTTCGCCAGGCCGGCCGGGGAGCTGTTTTTT,NA,NA,TRBV6-1,TRBJ2-2
CASSQLGNPRTGRLRQFF,TGCGCCAGCAGTCAATTGGGCAACCCTCGGACAGGGAGGTTACGACAGTTCTTC,TRBD1,NA,TRBV23-1,TRBJ2-1